The sequence of this T cell receptor beta chain was determined in a study of cytomegalovirus exposure and HLA in healthy donors. The PCR was carried out with 60 Vbeta primers and 13 Jbeta primers. As handled by the study authors: In a later analysis, the count reached some 73 million unique TCR beta chains, with around 11 million shared. The protocol was immunoSEQ multiplex PCR, while the TCRdb copy is restricted to in-frame clones and leaves out a portion. D and trimming were read from the DNA, whereas the V and J calls and clone size are those reported in that table. The sample yields 100,000 to 140,000 clones, 60% to 75% seen once. After removal of 3 bases from V and 4 bases from J, the junction contained 5 bases not matched to a gene. Germline-derived CDR1 and CDR2 are MNHNS and SASEGT. This CDR3 has 14 residues. Points on this clone: Its target is unknown.

Study outcomes and limitations: Indistinguishable V segments such as TRBV6-2 and TRBV6-3 were excluded. A later analysis found most CMV-associated TCR beta chains apparently HLA-restricted. As a later analysis showed, a missense DCLRE1C variant was linked to trimming of TCR beta V- and J-genes.

The TCR sequence derives from a man aged 30 to 39 in good health and CMV-seronegative. The V call is TRBV6-1, the J call TRBJ2-7, with 8 positions matching TRBD1. The sequenced sample consisted of PBMCs. The CDR3 DNA is TGTGCCAGCAGTGATGGGACAGGAACTTACGAGCAGTACTTC. Translating gives CASSDGTGTYEQYF.